The source of this TCR beta chain is a study of identical twins. Broader study findings: Insertions were fewer in abundant cord blood beta clonotypes, whereas memory repertoires showed none of this pattern. Zero-insertion results could be subject to partial confounding by invariant MAIT and iNKT cells.

This CDR3 spans 14 amino acids. Germline V lookup: CDR1 SGHRS, CDR2 YFSETQ. With 1 base removed from V and 5 bases from J, the gap between germline ends came to 12 bases. This clonotype occurred a few times. Its target is unknown. A universal primer site came from template switching; cDNA carried unique molecular identifiers. TCRdb fed the 5' RACE reads into MiXCR, producing one record per CDR3 protein. In the table there are a few hundred thousand distinct CDR3 sequences, approximately 8.7% of which are singletons. This clonotype originated in a woman in her fifties or sixties in good health. The chain uses TRBV5-1 and TRBJ2-5; TRBD1 is a possible D gene (6 bases). Input material: naive T cells sorted from blood. CDR3 amino acids: CASSLMGAGETQYF. Here the CDR3 DNA reads TGCGCCAGCAGCTTGATGGGGGCCGGGGAGACCCAGTACTTC.